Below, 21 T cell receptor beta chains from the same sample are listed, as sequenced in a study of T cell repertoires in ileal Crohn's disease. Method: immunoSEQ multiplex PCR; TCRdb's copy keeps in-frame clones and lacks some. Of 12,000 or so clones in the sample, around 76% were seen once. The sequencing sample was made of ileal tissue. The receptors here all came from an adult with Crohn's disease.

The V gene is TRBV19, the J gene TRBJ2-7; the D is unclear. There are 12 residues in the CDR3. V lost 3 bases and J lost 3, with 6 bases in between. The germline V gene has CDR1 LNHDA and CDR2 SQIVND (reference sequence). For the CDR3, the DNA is TGTGCCAGTAGTATTGATAGCTACGAGCAGTACTTC. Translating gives CASSIDSYEQYF.

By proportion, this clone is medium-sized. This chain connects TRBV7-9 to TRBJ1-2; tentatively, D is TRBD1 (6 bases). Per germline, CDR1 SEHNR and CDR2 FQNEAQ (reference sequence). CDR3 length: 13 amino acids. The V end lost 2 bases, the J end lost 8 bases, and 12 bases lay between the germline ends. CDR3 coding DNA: TGTGCCAGCAGCTTATTCTCGGGGGGCGGCTACACCTTC. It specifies CASSLFSGGGYTF.

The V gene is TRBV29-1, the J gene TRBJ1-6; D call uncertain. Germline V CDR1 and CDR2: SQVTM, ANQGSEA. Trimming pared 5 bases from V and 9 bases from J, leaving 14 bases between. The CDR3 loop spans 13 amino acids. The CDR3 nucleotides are TGCAGCGTTCTGACTGCTTCGGGTTCACCCCTCCACTTT. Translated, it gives CSVLTASGSPLHF.

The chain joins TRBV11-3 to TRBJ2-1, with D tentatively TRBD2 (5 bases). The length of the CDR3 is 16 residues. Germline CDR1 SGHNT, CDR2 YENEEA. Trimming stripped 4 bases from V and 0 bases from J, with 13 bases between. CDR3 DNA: TGTGCCAGCAGCTCGGCTAGCTGGAGCTCCTACAATGAGCAGTTCTTC. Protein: CASSSASWSSYNEQFF.

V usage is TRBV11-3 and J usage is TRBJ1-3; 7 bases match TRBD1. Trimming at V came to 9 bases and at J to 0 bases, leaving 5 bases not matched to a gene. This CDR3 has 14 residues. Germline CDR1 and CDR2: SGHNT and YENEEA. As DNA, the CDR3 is TGTGCCAGTCGGGGACAGATCTCTGGAAACACCATATATTTT. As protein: CASRGQISGNTIYF. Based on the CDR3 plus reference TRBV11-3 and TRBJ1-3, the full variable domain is EAGVVQSPRYKIIEKKQPVAFWCNPISGHNTLYWYLQNLGQGPELLIRYENEEAVDDSQLPKDRFSAERLKGVDSTLKIQPAELGDSAVYLCASRGQISGNTIYFGEGSWLTVV.

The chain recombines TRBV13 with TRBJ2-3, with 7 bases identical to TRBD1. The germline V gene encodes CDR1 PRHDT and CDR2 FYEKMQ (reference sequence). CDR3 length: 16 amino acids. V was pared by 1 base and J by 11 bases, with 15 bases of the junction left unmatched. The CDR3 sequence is CASSLEYGTARFEQYF. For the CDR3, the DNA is TGTGCCAGCAGCTTAGAGTACGGGACAGCCCGATTTGAGCAGTATTTT. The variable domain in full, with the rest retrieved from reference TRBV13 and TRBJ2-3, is AAGVIQSPRHLIKEKRETATLKCYPIPRHDTVYWYQQGPGQDPQFLISFYEKMQSDKGSIPDRFSAQQFSDYHSELNMSSLELGDSALYFCASSLEYGTARFEQYFGPGTRLTVL.

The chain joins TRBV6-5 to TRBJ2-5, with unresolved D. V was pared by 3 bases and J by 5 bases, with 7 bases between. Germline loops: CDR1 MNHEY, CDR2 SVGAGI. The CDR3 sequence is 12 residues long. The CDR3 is CASSYIGETQYF. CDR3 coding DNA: TGTGCCAGCAGTTATATCGGGGAGACCCAGTACTTC.

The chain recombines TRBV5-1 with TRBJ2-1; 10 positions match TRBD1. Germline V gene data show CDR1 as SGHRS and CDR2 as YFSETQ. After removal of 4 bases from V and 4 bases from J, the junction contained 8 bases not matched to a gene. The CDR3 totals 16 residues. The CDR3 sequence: CASSAGGQGTYNEQFF. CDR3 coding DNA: TGCGCCAGCAGCGCAGGGGGACAGGGGACTTACAATGAGCAGTTCTTC. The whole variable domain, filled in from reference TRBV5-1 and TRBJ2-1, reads KAGVTQTPRYLIKTRGQQVTLSCSPISGHRSVSWYQQTPGQGLQFLFEYFSETQRNKGNFPGRFSGRQFSNSRSEMNVSTLELGDSALYLCASSAGGQGTYNEQFFGPGTRLTVL.

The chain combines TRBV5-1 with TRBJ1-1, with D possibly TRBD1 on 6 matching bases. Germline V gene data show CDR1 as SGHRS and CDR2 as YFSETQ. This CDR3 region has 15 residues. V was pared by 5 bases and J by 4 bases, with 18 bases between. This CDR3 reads CASSGGGAEVTEAFF. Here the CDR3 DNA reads TGCGCCAGCAGTGGCGGGGGCGCAGAGGTCACTGAAGCTTTCTTT.

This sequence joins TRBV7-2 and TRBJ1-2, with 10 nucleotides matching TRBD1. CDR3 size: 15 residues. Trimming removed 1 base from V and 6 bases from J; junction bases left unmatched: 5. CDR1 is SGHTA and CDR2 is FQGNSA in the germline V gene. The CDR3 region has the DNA TGTGCCAGCAGCTTAGATGAGGGACAGGGGAATGGCTACACCTTC. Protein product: CASSLDEGQGNGYTF.

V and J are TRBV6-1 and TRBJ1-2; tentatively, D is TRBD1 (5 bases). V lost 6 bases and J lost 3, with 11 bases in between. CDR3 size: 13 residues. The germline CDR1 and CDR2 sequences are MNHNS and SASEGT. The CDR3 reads CASSPGEHYGYTF. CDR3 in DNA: TGTGCCAGCAGCCCGGGGGAACACTATGGCTACACCTTC.

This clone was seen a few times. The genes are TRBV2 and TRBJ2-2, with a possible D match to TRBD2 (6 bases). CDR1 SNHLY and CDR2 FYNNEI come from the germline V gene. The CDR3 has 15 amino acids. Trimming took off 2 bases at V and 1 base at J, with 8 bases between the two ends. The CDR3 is CASSEMEGNTGELFF. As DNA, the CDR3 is TGTGCCAGCAGTGAAATGGAGGGGAACACCGGGGAGCTGTTTTTT.

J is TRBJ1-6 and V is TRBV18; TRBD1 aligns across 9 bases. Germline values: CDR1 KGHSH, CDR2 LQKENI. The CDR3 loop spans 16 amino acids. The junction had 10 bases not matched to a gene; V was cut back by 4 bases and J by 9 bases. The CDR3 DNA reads TGTGCCAGCTCACTCCACGGACAGGGGTCGGGTTCACCCCTCCACTTT. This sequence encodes CASSLHGQGSGSPLHF. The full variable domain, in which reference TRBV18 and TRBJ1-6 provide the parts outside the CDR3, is NAGVMQNPRHLVRRRGQEARLRCSPMKGHSHVYWYRQLPEEGLKFMVYLQKENIIDESGMPKERFSAEFPKEGPSILRIQQVVRGDSAAYFCASSLHGQGSGSPLHFGNGTRLTVT.

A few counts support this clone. The CDR3 loop reads CASRPGDRGAGELFF. The CDR3 DNA follows: TGCGCCAGCAGACCCGGTGATAGGGGTGCCGGGGAGCTGTTTTTT. The V gene is TRBV5-1, the J gene TRBJ2-2, with a possible D match to TRBD1 (5 bases). V was cut by 5 bases and J by 6 bases, with 17 bases left in between. This CDR3 has 15 residues. Looked up from germline, CDR1 is SGHRS and CDR2 is YFSETQ.

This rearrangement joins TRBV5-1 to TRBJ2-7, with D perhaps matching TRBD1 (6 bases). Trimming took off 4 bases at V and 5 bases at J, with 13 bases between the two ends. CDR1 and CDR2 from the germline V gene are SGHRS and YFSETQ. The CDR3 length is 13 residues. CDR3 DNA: TGCGCCAGCAGCGTTACAGGGTACCACGAGCAGTACTTC. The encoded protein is CASSVTGYHEQYF.

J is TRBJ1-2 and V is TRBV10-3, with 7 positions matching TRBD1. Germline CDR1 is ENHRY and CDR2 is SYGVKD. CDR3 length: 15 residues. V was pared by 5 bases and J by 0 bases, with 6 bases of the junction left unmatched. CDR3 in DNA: TGTGCCATCAGTACGCACCAGGGGGCTAACTATGGCTACACCTTC. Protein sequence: CAISTHQGANYGYTF.

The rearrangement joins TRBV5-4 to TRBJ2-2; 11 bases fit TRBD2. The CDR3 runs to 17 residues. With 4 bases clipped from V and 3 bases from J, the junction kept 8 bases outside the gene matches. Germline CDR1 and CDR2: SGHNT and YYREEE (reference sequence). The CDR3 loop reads CASSGLGLAEHTGELFF. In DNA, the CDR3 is TGTGCCAGCAGCGGCCTGGGACTAGCGGAGCACACCGGGGAGCTGTTTTTT.

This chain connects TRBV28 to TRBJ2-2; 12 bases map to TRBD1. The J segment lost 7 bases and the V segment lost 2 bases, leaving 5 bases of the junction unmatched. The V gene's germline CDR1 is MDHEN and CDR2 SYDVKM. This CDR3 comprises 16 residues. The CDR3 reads CASSLPGQGAGGELFF. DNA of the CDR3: TGTGCCAGCAGTTTACCGGGACAGGGGGCAGGCGGGGAGCTGTTTTTT.

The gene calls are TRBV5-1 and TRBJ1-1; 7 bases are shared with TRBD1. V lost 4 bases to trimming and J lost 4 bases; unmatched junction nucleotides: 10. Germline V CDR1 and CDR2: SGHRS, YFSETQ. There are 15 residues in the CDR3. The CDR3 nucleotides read TGCGCCAGCAGCATGGTAACTCAGGGGGGCACTGAAGCTTTCTTT. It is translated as CASSMVTQGGTEAFF.

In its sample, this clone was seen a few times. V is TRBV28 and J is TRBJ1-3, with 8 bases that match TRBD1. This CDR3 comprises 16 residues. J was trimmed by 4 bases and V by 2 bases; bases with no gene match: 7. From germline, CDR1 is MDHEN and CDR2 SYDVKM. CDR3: CASSLSQGALGNTIYF. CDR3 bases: TGTGCCAGCAGTTTAAGTCAGGGGGCGCTAGGAAACACCATATATTTT.

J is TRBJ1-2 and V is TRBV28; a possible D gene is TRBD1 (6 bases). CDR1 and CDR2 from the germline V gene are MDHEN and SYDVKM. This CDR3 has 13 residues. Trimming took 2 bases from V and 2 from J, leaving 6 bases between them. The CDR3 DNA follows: TGTGCCAGCAGTTTACAGGGGAACTATGGCTACACCTTC. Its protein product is CASSLQGNYGYTF.